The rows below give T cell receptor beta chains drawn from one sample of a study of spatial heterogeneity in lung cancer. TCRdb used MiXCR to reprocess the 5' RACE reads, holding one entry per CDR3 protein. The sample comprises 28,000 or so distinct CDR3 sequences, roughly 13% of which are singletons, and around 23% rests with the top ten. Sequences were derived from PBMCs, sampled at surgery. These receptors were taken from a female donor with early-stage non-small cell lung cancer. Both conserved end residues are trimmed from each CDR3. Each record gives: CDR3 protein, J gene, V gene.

SAKPGLALYNEQF	TRBJ2-1	TRBV20-1
ATQFVRASSGANVLT	TRBJ2-6	TRBV27
ASSQGVSSYNEQF	TRBJ2-1	TRBV4-2
ASSSLLGIQY	TRBJ2-4	TRBV7-2
SAPKGQGVLSTTEAF	TRBJ1-1	TRBV20-1
ASTTGVVGELF	TRBJ2-2	TRBV12-3/TRBV12-4
ASSPGQGGVTQY	TRBJ2-5	TRBV28
SALEARKNTEAF	TRBJ1-1	TRBV20-1
ASSLEGQDGTRNTGAF	TRBJ1-1	TRBV7-3
ASSLGLDQETQY	TRBJ2-5	TRBV5-1
ASSARGSGYGYT	TRBJ1-2	TRBV7-2